A single T cell receptor (beta chain) is shown here with its context. This entry comes from a study of shared clonotypes between healthy human individuals. Some clones are missing from TCRdb's copy, which holds only in-frame ones; the method was immunoSEQ multiplex PCR. The sample has roughly 2,300,000 clones, around 92% seen once; the top ten hold 0.37%. J lost 4 bases, V lost 5 bases, and 8 bases had no gene match. Germline lookup yields CDR1 SGHKS and CDR2 YYEKEE (reference sequence). The CDR3 is made up of 15 amino acids. Recent vaccinations or acute infections were absent in the healthy HIV-negative adult donors.

Source material: naive CD4+ T cells from PBMCs. The subset was: CD45RA+ positively selected. The source is a man between 18 and 29 years old in good health. Some clones in this sample may be carry-over from other donors' samples. The chain combines TRBV5-5 with TRBJ2-7; 11 bases line up with TRBD1. The CDR3 sequence: CASRSTGTGGYEQYF. CDR3 nucleotide sequence: TGTGCCAGCAGATCTACCGGGACAGGGGGATACGAGCAGTACTTC. The complete variable domain, with remaining parts taken from reference TRBV5-5 and TRBJ2-7, reads DAGVTQSPTHLIKTRGQQVTLRCSPISGHKSVSWYQQVLGQGPQFIFQYYEKEERGRGNFPDRFSARQFPNYSSELNVNALLLGDSALYLCASRSTGTGGYEQYFGPGTRLTVT.